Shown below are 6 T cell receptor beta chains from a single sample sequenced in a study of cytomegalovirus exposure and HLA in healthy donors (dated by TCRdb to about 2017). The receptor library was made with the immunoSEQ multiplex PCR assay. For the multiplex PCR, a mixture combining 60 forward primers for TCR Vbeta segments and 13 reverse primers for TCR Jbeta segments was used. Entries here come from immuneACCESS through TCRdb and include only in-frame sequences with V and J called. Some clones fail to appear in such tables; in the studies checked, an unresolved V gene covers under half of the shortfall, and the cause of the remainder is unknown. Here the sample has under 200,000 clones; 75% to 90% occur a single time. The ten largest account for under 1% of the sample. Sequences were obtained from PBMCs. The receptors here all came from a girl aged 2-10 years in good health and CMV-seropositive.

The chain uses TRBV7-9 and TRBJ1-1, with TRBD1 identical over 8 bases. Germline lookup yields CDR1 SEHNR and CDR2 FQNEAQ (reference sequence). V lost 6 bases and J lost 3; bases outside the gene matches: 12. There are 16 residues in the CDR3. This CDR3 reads CASSTTGGVVYTEAFF. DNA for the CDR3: TGTGCCAGCAGTACAACAGGGGGAGTGGTATACACTGAAGCTTTCTTT.

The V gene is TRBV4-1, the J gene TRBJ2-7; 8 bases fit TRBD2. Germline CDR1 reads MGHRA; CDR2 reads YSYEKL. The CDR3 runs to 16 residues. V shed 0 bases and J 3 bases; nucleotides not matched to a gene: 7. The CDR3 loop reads CASSQDMTSVLYEQYF. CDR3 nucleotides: TGCGCCAGCAGCCAAGATATGACTAGCGTCCTCTACGAGCAGTACTTC.

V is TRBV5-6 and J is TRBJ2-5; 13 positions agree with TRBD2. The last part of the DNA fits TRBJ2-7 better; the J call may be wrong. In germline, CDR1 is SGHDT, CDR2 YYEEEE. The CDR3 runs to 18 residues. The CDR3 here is CASSPGLAGIIYTYEQYF. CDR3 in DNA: TGTGCCAGCAGCCCGGGACTAGCGGGAATTATTTATACCTACGAGCAGTACTTC.

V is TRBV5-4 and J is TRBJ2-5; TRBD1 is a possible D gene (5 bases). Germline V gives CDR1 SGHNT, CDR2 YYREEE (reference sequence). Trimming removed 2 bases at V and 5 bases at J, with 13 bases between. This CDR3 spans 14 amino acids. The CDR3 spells CASSFDSSGETQYF. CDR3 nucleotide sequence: TGTGCCAGCAGCTTCGACAGTTCCGGGGAGACCCAGTACTTC.

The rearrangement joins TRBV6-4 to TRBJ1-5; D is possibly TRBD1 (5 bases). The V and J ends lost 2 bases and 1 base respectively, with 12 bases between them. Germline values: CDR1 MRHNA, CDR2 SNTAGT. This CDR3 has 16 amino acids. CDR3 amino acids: CASSDPVGGSNQPQHF. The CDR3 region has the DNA TGTGCCAGCAGTGACCCTGTCGGGGGAAGCAATCAGCCCCAGCATTTT.

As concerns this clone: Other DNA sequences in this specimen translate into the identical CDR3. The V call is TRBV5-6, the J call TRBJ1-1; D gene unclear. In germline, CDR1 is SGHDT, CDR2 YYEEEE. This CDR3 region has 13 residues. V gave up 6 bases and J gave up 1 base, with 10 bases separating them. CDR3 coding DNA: TGTGCCAGCACCTTACAGCCGAACACTGAAGCTTTCTTT. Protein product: CASTLQPNTEAFF.